This T cell receptor beta chain appears in the sequencing data of a study of T-cell memory formation after mild COVID-19. Overall study context: TCR clusters mostly belonged to single donors.

As for this clonotype: The antigen remains undetermined.

Study results and caveats: CD4+ contracting clones were mainly CM and EM; CD8+ ones, EMRA. Pre-infection memory already had some responding clones, implying cross-reactive memory joined.

MiXCR, applied by TCRdb to the 5' RACE reads, yields one record per CDR3 protein. Altogether fewer than 550,000 distinct CDR3 sequences are present, 20% being singletons, with the ten largest covering 7.5% to 9.5%. The origin of this receptor is an adult woman who had mild COVID-19 (a few samples of this study predate the infection). Cell type and time point are not known. Sequenced material: PBMCs or a T cell subset sorted from them (not recorded which).

This chain's CDR3 is CAWSVSEWATQYF. CDR3 nucleotides: TGTGCCTGGAGTGTGTCAGAATGGGCCACGCAGTATTTT. V is TRBV30 and J is TRBJ2-3; no clear D. The germline V gene has CDR1 GTSNPN and CDR2 SVGIG (reference sequence). The germline V and J ends were trimmed by 0 bases and 9 bases, with 13 bases remaining between them. The CDR3 is 13 amino acids.